Listed here is a single T cell receptor (beta chain). The CDR3 is made up of 15 amino acids. Looked up from germline, CDR1 is SQVTM and CDR2 is ANQGSEA. V lost 0 bases to trimming and J lost 3 bases; unmatched junction nucleotides: 6. Sequencing was performed with immunoSEQ multiplex PCR; in TCRdb, only in-frame clones are kept and a portion is missing. The data show approximately 250,000 clones, with 84% seen just once and about 4% held by the top ten. This sample is part of a study of blood T cell repertoires in COVID-19. This chain joins TRBV29-1 and TRBJ2-7; 9 bases fit TRBD1. Sequencing was performed on peripheral blood. This TCR was sampled from a man aged 50 to 60 with acute or convalescent COVID-19. CDR3 in amino acids: CSVEDLGTGHYEQYF. Written as DNA, the CDR3 is TGCAGCGTTGAAGATCTGGGGACAGGGCACTACGAGCAGTACTTC.